One sample yielded the 14 T cell receptor beta chains listed below, sequenced in a study of response to subunit inactivated influenza vaccine. TCRdb ran MiXCR on the RT-PCR reads and lists one entry per CDR3 protein. The table includes about 520,000 distinct CDR3 sequences, 25% detected once. Sequences were derived from CD4+ T cells sorted from PBMCs, sampled roughly 5 days after vaccination. These receptors came from a man aged 50-60 years who received an inactivated influenza vaccine.

This chain links TRBV12-3 or TRBV12-4 with TRBJ1-2; no definite D call. V dropped 5 bases and J dropped 8 bases, with 15 bases sitting between them. This CDR3 has 13 residues. CDR3 sequence reads: CASSEALTRGYTF. The CDR3 nucleotides read TGTGCCAGCAGTGAGGCCCTGACCCGGGGCTACACCTTC.

V usage is TRBV7-2 and J usage is TRBJ2-1; unclear D gene. Trimming left V 1 base short and J 10 bases short, with 11 bases between. The CDR3 runs to 13 residues. Germline V gene data show CDR1 as SGHTA and CDR2 as FQGNSA. CDR3 amino acids: CASSLVWKGEQFF. The CDR3 coding sequence is TGTGCCAGCAGCTTAGTCTGGAAGGGCGAGCAGTTCTTC.

The J gene is TRBJ2-7, the V gene TRBV7-2; D unclear. This CDR3 is 14 amino acids long. CDR1 and CDR2 (germline): SGHTA, FQGNSA. The germline V and J ends were trimmed by 2 bases and 1 base, with 9 bases remaining between them. In DNA, the CDR3 is TGTGCCAGCAGCTTATTTACAGCTTCCTACGAGCAGTACTTC. Protein sequence: CASSLFTASYEQYF.

CDR3 amino acids: CASSGEVQRKETQYF. CDR3 in DNA: TGTGCCAGCAGCGGAGAGGTCCAGCGGAAAGAGACCCAGTACTTC. V is TRBV4-2 and J is TRBJ2-5, with D possibly being TRBD2 (5 bases). The CDR3 runs 15 residues. The germline V and J ends were trimmed by 5 bases and 3 bases, with 16 bases remaining between them. Germline lookup yields CDR1 LGHNA and CDR2 YNFKEQ.

This sequence joins TRBV10-3 and TRBJ1-6; 9 bases are shared with TRBD1. With 7 bases clipped from V and 6 bases from J, the junction kept 7 bases outside the gene matches. The CDR3 is 15 residues long. The germline V gene has CDR1 ENHRY and CDR2 SYGVKD. The CDR3 nucleotides read TGTGCCATCACCGGGGACAGGGCCATTAATTCACCCCTCCACTTT. This sequence encodes CAITGDRAINSPLHF.

This sequence joins TRBV19 and TRBJ2-3, with TRBD2 matching over 7 bases. Germline CDR1 and CDR2: LNHDA and SQIVND (reference sequence). The J segment lost 0 bases and the V segment lost 5 bases, leaving 8 bases of the junction unmatched. The CDR3 extends over 16 amino acids. This chain's CDR3 is CASSLGTISSTDTQYF. The CDR3 DNA reads TGTGCCAGTAGTCTTGGGACTATCTCTAGCACAGATACGCAGTATTTT. Combining the CDR3 with reference TRBV19 and TRBJ2-3 gives the whole variable domain DGGITQSPKYLFRKEGQNVTLSCEQNLNHDAMYWYRQDPGQGLRLIYYSQIVNDFQKGDIAEGYSVSREKKESFPLTVTSAQKNPTAFYLCASSLGTISSTDTQYFGPGTRLTVL.

This clonotype came up a few times. V is TRBV20-1 and J is TRBJ2-3, with TRBD2 identical over 11 bases. The germline CDR1 and CDR2 sequences are DFQATT and SNEGSKA (reference sequence). V was clipped by 6 bases and J by 4 bases; unmatched bases: 6. This CDR3 has 14 residues. The CDR3 reads CSATSGSGADTQYF. The CDR3 region has the DNA TGCAGTGCCACTAGCGGGAGCGGTGCAGATACGCAGTATTTT.

The chain links TRBV5-1 to TRBJ2-1; 8 positions agree with TRBD2. Germline CDR1 is SGHRS and CDR2 is YFSETQ. J gave up 4 bases and V 4 bases, and 10 bases lay outside the gene matches. The CDR3 contains 16 residues. The CDR3 protein is CASSPVPSGSYNEQFF. CDR3 bases: TGCGCCAGCAGCCCCGTCCCAAGCGGGAGTTACAATGAGCAGTTCTTC.

A few counts support this clonotype. This chain joins TRBV9 and TRBJ2-3; 8 bases are a match to TRBD2. Trimming cost V 2 bases and J 6 bases; bases outside gene matches: 8. Germline CDR1 and CDR2: SGDLS and YYNGEE. The CDR3 extends over 15 amino acids. CDR3 sequence (DNA): TGTGCCAGCAGCGTGGCGGGGGGCCCTTCGGATACGCAGTATTTT. Its protein product is CASSVAGGPSDTQYF. Drawing the rest from reference TRBV9 and TRBJ2-3, the complete variable domain is DSGVTQTPKHLITATGQRVTLRCSPRSGDLSVYWYQQSLDQGLQFLIQYYNGEERAKGNILERFSAQQFPDLHSELNLSSLELGDSALYFCASSVAGGPSDTQYFGPGTRLTVL.

The V call is TRBV6-2 or TRBV6-3, the J call TRBJ1-6; D unclear. From germline, CDR1 is MNHEY and CDR2 SVGEGT. The CDR3 is 11 amino acids. Trimming cost V 5 bases and J 14 bases, with 10 bases left between them. CDR3 in amino acids: CASSNLVALHF. The CDR3 DNA is TGTGCCAGCAGTAACCTTGTGGCCCTCCACTTT.

This sequence joins TRBV5-4 and TRBJ2-5; D is perhaps TRBD1 (6 bases). CDR1 SGHNT and CDR2 YYREEE come from the germline V gene (reference sequence). The CDR3 consists of 17 residues. V was trimmed by 5 bases and J by 5 bases, leaving 25 bases between them. The CDR3 DNA follows: TGTGCCAGCAGATCGGGGTACGGGGTCTACCAGGGGGAGACCCAGTACTTC. As protein: CASRSGYGVYQGETQYF. Full variable domain (outside the CDR3, taken from reference TRBV5-4 and TRBJ2-5): ETGVTQSPTHLIKTRGQQVTLRCSSQSGHNTVSWYQQALGQGPQFIFQYYREEENGRGNFPPRFSGLQFPNYSSELNVNALELDDSALYLCASRSGYGVYQGETQYFGPGTRLLVL.

This clonotype was picked up a small number of times. The V gene is TRBV20-1, the J gene TRBJ1-1; 12 bases are shared with TRBD1. The CDR3 totals 12 residues. CDR1 is DFQATT, CDR2 SNEGSKA, per germline (reference sequence). Germline trimming cut 5 bases from V and 9 bases from J; bases unmatched to any gene: 4. The CDR3 region is CSAGDRGRKAFF. CDR3 sequence (DNA): TGCAGTGCTGGGGACAGGGGGCGCAAAGCTTTCTTT.

The chain uses TRBV20-1 and TRBJ2-3, with TRBD1 as a possible D gene (6 bases). The CDR3 is 16 residues long. With 1 base removed from V and 0 bases from J, the gap between germline ends came to 14 bases. Germline lookup yields CDR1 DFQATT and CDR2 SNEGSKA (reference sequence). This CDR3 reads CSARGTGITSTDTQYF. In nucleotides, the CDR3 is TGCAGTGCTAGAGGAACAGGGATTACTAGCACAGATACGCAGTATTTT.

The chain couples TRBV3-1 to TRBJ2-7; 7 bases align to TRBD2. CDR1 is LGHDT, CDR2 YNNKEL, per germline (reference sequence). This CDR3 spans 15 amino acids. J gave up 3 bases and V 4 bases, and 9 bases lay outside the gene matches. CDR3 coding DNA: TGTGCCAGCAGCCTCGCCCCCGGGACTAACTACGAGCAGTACTTC. This gives the protein CASSLAPGTNYEQYF.